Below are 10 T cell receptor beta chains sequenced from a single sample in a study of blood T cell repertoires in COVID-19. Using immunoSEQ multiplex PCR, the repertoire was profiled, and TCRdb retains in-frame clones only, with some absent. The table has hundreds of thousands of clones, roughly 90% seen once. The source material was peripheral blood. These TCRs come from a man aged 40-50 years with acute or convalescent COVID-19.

The DNA for the CDR3 is TGCGCCAGCAGCCAAGACTCGTATGGCTACACCTTC. Residues: CASSQDSYGYTF. V usage is TRBV4-3 and J usage is TRBJ1-2, with D hard to call. V shed 0 bases and J shed 5 bases, with 4 bases lying between them. The CDR3 is 12 residues long. The germline gives CDR1 LGHNA, CDR2 YSLEER.

CDR3 sequence: CASSQGLAGELFF. As DNA, the CDR3 is TGTGCCAGCAGCCAGGGGCTGGCCGGGGAGCTGTTTTTT. The V call is TRBV7-2, the J call TRBJ2-2, with a tentative D call TRBD1 (6 bases). This CDR3 comprises 13 residues. Trimming shortened V by 5 bases and J by 6 bases, and 10 bases separated the two germline ends. CDR1 and CDR2 from the germline V gene are SGHTA and FQGNSA. The whole variable domain, remainder taken from reference TRBV7-2 and TRBJ2-2, is GAGVSQSPSNKVTEKGKDVELRCDPISGHTALYWYRQSLGQGLEFLIYFQGNSAPDKSGLPSDRFSAERTGGSVSTLTIQRTQQEDSAVYLCASSQGLAGELFFGEGSRLTVL.

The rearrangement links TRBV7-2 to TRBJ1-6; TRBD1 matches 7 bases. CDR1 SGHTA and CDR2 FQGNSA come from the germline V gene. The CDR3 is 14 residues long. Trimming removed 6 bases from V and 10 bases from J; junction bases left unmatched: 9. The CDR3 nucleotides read TGTGCCAGCAGTAATCGACAGGGACGGTCACCCCTCCACTTT. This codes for CASSNRQGRSPLHF.

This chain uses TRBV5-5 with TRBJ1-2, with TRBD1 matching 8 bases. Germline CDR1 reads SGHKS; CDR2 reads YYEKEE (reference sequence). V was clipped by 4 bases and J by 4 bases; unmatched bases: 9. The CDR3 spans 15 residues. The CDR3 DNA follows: TGTGCCAGCAGCGCGCGACAGGGGCAAGGCTATGGCTACACCTTC. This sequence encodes CASSARQGQGYGYTF. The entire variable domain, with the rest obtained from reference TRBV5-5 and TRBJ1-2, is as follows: DAGVTQSPTHLIKTRGQQVTLRCSPISGHKSVSWYQQVLGQGPQFIFQYYEKEERGRGNFPDRFSARQFPNYSSELNVNALLLGDSALYLCASSARQGQGYGYTFGSGTRLTVV.

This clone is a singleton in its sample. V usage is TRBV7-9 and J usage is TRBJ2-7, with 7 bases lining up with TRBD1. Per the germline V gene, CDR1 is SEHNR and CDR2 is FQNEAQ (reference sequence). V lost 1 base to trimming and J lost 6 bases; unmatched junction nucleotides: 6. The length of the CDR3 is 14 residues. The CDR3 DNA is TGTGCCAGCAGCTTAGGACAGGGCCCCCTCGAGCAGTACTTC. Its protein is CASSLGQGPLEQYF.

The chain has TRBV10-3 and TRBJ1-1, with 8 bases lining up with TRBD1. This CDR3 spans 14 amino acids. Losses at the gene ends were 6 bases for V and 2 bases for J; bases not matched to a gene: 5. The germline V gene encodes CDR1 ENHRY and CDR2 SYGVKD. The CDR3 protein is CAISEGQGNTEAFF. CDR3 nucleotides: TGTGCCATCAGCGAAGGACAGGGAAACACTGAAGCTTTCTTT.

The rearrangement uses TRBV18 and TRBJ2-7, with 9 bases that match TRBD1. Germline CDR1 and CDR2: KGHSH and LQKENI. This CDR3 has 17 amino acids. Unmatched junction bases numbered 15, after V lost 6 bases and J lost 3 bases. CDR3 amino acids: CASSGFYRDRDVYEQYF. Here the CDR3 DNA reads TGTGCCAGCTCCGGATTCTACCGGGACAGGGATGTCTACGAGCAGTACTTC.

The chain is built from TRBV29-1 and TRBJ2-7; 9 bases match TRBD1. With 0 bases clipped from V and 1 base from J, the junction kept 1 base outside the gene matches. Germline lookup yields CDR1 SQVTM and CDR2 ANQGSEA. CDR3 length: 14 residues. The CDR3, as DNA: TGCAGCGTTGAAGAGGGGACAGGGTCCTACGAGCAGTACTTC. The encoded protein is CSVEEGTGSYEQYF.

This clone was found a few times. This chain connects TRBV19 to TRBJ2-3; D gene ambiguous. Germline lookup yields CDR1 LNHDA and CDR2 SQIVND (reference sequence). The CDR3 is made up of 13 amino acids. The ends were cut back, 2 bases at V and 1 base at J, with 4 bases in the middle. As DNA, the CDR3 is TGTGCCAGTAGTATATCGGGCACAGATACGCAGTATTTT. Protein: CASSISGTDTQYF. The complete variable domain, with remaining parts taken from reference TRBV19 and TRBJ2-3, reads DGGITQSPKYLFRKEGQNVTLSCEQNLNHDAMYWYRQDPGQGLRLIYYSQIVNDFQKGDIAEGYSVSREKKESFPLTVTSAQKNPTAFYLCASSISGTDTQYFGPGTRLTVL.

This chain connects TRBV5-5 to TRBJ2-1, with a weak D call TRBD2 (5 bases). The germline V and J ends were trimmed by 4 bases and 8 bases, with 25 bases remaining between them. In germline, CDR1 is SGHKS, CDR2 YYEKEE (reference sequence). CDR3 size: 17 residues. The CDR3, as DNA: TGTGCCAGCAGCCCAACCTTAATAGCGTACTTCCACGATGAGCAGTTCTTC. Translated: CASSPTLIAYFHDEQFF.